This T cell receptor (beta chain) was identified during a study of T-cell memory formation after mild COVID-19. Overall study: The two donors had largely donor-specific TCR clusters.

On this clonotype: Its antigen is as yet unknown.

General study points: Some clones that responded turned up in pre-infection memory, which suggests that cross-reactive memory joined in.

TCRdb redid the calling of the 5' RACE reads with MiXCR, one entry per CDR3 protein. The sample gives around 340,000 distinct CDR3 sequences, roughly 21% of which show up once; approximately 13% is in the top ten. The sequenced sample consisted of PBMCs or a T cell subset sorted from them (not recorded which). The clonotype was recovered from an adult woman who had mild COVID-19 (a few samples of this study predate the infection). Cell type and time point are not known.

The DNA for the CDR3 is TGTGCCAGCAGTGGACAGGGAGGGGACACTGAAGCTTTCTTT. This codes for CASSGQGGDTEAFF. This rearrangement joins TRBV2 to TRBJ1-1, with 7 bases aligning to TRBD1. The junction had 5 bases not matched to a gene; V was cut back by 4 bases and J by 3 bases. In germline, CDR1 is SNHLY, CDR2 FYNNEI. The CDR3 loop spans 14 amino acids. Combining the CDR3 with reference TRBV2 and TRBJ1-1 gives the whole variable domain EPEVTQTPSHQVTQMGQEVILRCVPISNHLYFYWYRQILGQKVEFLVSFYNNEISEKSEIFDDQFSVERPDGSNFTLKIRSTKLEDSAMYFCASSGQGGDTEAFFGQGTRLTVV.